This TCR beta chain was captured in a study of blood T cell repertoires in COVID-19. Looking at the study overall: COVID-19 samples from acute and convalescent phases originated in the United States, Italy and Spain. The analysed material was cDNA or gDNA that came from T cells, B-cell-depleted T cells, or PBMCs.

Authors' methods: The assay estimated nucleated cells by amplifying reference gene primers. The repertoire was sequenced with immunoSEQ multiplex PCR; TCRdb's copy has only in-frame clones and lacks some. V and J calls plus clone size are reproduced from that table; the DNA served to infer D and trimming. Among some 150,000 clones listed, about 85% were seen once. Germline V gene data show CDR1 as KGHSH and CDR2 as LQKENI. V was cut by 9 bases and J by 2 bases, with 15 bases left in between. This CDR3 spans 14 amino acids. The receptor's source is a man in his sixties who had recovered from COVID-19. Sequencing input: peripheral blood. The chain is built from TRBV18 and TRBJ2-3, with D possibly TRBD2 on 6 matching bases. The CDR3 here is CASRDSQFTDTQYF. The CDR3 DNA sequence: TGTGCCAGTCGGGACTCGCAATTCACAGATACGCAGTATTTT.